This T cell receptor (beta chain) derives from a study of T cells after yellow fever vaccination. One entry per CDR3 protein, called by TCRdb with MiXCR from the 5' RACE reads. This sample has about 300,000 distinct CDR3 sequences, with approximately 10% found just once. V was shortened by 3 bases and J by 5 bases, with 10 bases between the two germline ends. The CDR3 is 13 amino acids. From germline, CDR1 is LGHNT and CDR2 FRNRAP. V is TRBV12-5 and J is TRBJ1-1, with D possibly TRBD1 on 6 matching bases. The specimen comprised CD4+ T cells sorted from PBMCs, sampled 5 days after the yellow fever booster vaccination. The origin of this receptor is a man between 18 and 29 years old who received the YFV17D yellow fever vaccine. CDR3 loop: CASGFVGGTEAFF. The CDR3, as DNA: TGTGCTAGTGGTTTCGTAGGGGGGACTGAAGCTTTCTTT.